This T cell receptor (beta chain) emerged from a study of Tregs in tolerant kidney transplant recipients. Study conclusions and caveats: Expanding Tregs on activated donor B cells appeared to best identify donor-specific TCRbeta clones.

CD4+CD25+CD127- Tregs, CD4+CD25- non-Tregs, CD4 and CD8 cells were sorted. Trimming cost V 3 bases and J 0 bases, with 12 bases left between them. CDR3 size: 16 residues. Germline CDR1 reads SGHAT; CDR2 reads FQNNGV. With respect to this clone: Antigen specificity is unknown.

TCRdb's table, derived via immunoSEQ multiplex PCR, lists solely in-frame clones and lacks some. The sample holds about 240,000 clones, around 81% seen once. Input material: CD4+ T cells from blood. V usage is TRBV11-2 and J usage is TRBJ2-1; TRBD2 is a possible D gene (6 bases). The TCR originated in a human donor in good health. CDR3 protein: CASSFWGTRSYNEQFF. The DNA for the CDR3 is TGTGCCAGCAGCTTTTGGGGGACTCGCTCCTACAATGAGCAGTTCTTC.